These 22 T cell receptor beta chains originate from one sample sequenced in a study of OX40 agonist ivuxolimab in advanced cancers. Libraries were prepared by immunoSEQ multiplex PCR; TCRdb keeps only in-frame clonotypes and omits some of them. The sample lists roughly 50,000 clones; 85% to 90% were seen once. The material was CD4+ or CD8+ T cells sorted from blood, obtained in a trial of the OX40 agonist ivuxolimab. The receptors come from an adult with an advanced solid tumor such as melanoma, head and neck, liver or kidney cancer.

The chain recombines TRBV15 with TRBJ2-7; 8 bases match TRBD1. The CDR3 sequence is 14 residues long. V lost 6 bases, J lost 0 bases, and 4 bases stayed unmatched. CDR1 LNHNV and CDR2 YYDKDF come from the germline V gene (reference sequence). CDR3 region: CATRMDRASYEQYF. In DNA, the CDR3 is TGTGCCACCAGAATGGACAGGGCCTCCTACGAGCAGTACTTC.

This clone was counted between two and nine times. J is TRBJ2-5 and V is TRBV5-5; 13 bases fit TRBD2. Trimming removed 2 bases from V and 2 bases from J; junction bases left unmatched: 6. Germline values: CDR1 SGHKS, CDR2 YYEKEE (reference sequence). The CDR3 has 17 residues. CDR3 residues: CASSFGLAGETQETQYF. The CDR3 DNA sequence: TGTGCCAGCAGCTTCGGACTAGCGGGGGAAACTCAAGAGACCCAGTACTTC.

The chain carries TRBV6-1 and TRBJ2-7; perhaps TRBD2 as D (5 bases). Germline lookup yields CDR1 MNHNS and CDR2 SASEGT. The V and J ends lost 6 bases and 3 bases respectively, with 15 bases between them. The CDR3 is made up of 14 amino acids. The CDR3 region is CASRPLAAGYEQYF. The CDR3 DNA sequence: TGTGCCAGCAGACCCCTTGCGGCGGGCTACGAGCAGTACTTC.

The chain has TRBV5-8 and TRBJ1-1, with unresolved D. The CDR3 spans 12 residues. Trimming shortened V by 2 bases and J by 5 bases, and 7 bases separated the two germline ends. Germline CDR1 SGHTS, CDR2 YDEGEE. Here the CDR3 reads CASSLTETEAFF. The CDR3 DNA sequence: TGTGCCAGCAGCTTAACGGAGACTGAAGCTTTCTTT.

CDR3 nucleotide sequence: TGTGCCTGGGAAAAGGGGGGTAACTATGGCTACACCTTC. It encodes CAWEKGGNYGYTF. J is TRBJ1-2 and V is TRBV30; the D gene is possibly TRBD1 (6 bases). This CDR3 comprises 13 residues. V dropped 5 bases and J dropped 1 base, with 11 bases sitting between them. Germline V gene sequence: CDR1 GTSNPN, CDR2 SVGIG (reference sequence).

V and J are TRBV15 and TRBJ1-4; 10 bases align to TRBD1. The length of the CDR3 is 21 residues. Germline trimming cut 1 base from V and 0 bases from J; bases unmatched to any gene: 14. Germline V lookup: CDR1 LNHNV, CDR2 YYDKDF (reference sequence). The CDR3 region is CATSRGPPTRGQGSTNEKLFF. The CDR3 DNA sequence: TGTGCCACCAGCAGAGGTCCCCCGACCCGGGGACAGGGGTCAACTAATGAAAAACTGTTTTTT.

This sequence joins TRBV19 and TRBJ2-3; the D call may be TRBD1 or TRBD2 (6 bases each). This CDR3 spans 19 amino acids. Trimming shortened V by 3 bases and J by 0 bases, and 22 bases separated the two germline ends. Germline CDR1 and CDR2: LNHDA and SQIVND (reference sequence). For the CDR3, the DNA is TGTGCCAGTAGTATCGCCGGGGTTATGGGGGGCTCTAGCACAGATACGCAGTATTTT. It is translated as CASSIAGVMGGSSTDTQYF.

The V gene is TRBV11-1, the J gene TRBJ2-7; D may be TRBD2 (5 bases). The CDR3 is made up of 14 amino acids. Germline-derived CDR1 and CDR2 are SGHAT and FQDESV (reference sequence). The V and J ends lost 4 bases and 0 bases respectively, with 10 bases between them. CDR3 coding DNA: TGTGCCAGCAGCTATAGCGTCCCCTCCTACGAGCAGTACTTC. Protein sequence: CASSYSVPSYEQYF.

This rearrangement joins TRBV15 to TRBJ1-5; D gene unclear. V was trimmed by 8 bases and J by 1 base, leaving 15 bases between them. From germline, CDR1 is LNHNV and CDR2 YYDKDF (reference sequence). This CDR3 is built from 15 residues. The chain's CDR3 is CATGRGGISNQPQHF. CDR3 sequence (DNA): TGTGCCACCGGCCGAGGAGGGATCAGCAATCAGCCCCAGCATTTT.

With regard to this clone: A junction end diverges from the germline sequence, so it may reflect a read error. The chain employs TRBV4-1 and TRBJ2-1; a possible D gene is TRBD2 (6 bases). Germline CDR1 MGHRA, CDR2 YSYEKL. The CDR3 totals 17 residues. This CDR3 reads CASSLSPPSGSFNEQFF. The CDR3 nucleotides are TGCGCCAGCAGCCTATCACCCCCCAGCGGGTCCTTCAATGAGCAGTTCTTC.

The chain combines TRBV11-2 with TRBJ2-2, with 7 bases matching TRBD1. Germline V gene sequence: CDR1 SGHAT, CDR2 FQNNGV. The CDR3 consists of 17 residues. V dropped 4 bases and J dropped 4; count of bases not matched to a gene: 12. CDR3 sequence: CASSYRQGSRATGELFF. CDR3 nucleotide sequence: TGTGCCAGCAGCTATCGACAGGGATCGCGAGCCACCGGGGAGCTGTTTTTT.

The V and J genes are TRBV21-1 and TRBJ1-2; TRBD1, the table's D call, was not compared with the DNA. TRBV21-1 counts as a pseudogene. The CDR3 contains 13 residues. CDR3 amino acids: CASSKKGCYGYTF. In DNA, the CDR3 is TGTGCCAGCAGCAAAAAGGGGTGCTATGGCTACACCTTC.

The rearrangement links TRBV7-9 to TRBJ1-1; the D is unclear. This CDR3 comprises 15 residues. V was trimmed by 5 bases and J by 0 bases, leaving 13 bases between them. Germline lookup yields CDR1 SEHNR and CDR2 FQNEAQ (reference sequence). Here the CDR3 reads CASSPTASLNTEAFF. The CDR3 nucleotides read TGTGCCAGCAGCCCAACCGCGAGTTTGAACACTGAAGCTTTCTTT.

The genes are TRBV11-3 and TRBJ2-3, with D possibly matching TRBD2 (5 bases). The CDR3 runs 14 residues. Between the trimmed V and J ends, which lost 3 bases and 2 bases, there was a span of 9 bases. Germline CDR1 reads SGHNT; CDR2 reads YENEEA. Here the CDR3 reads CASSFGLFTDTQYF. The CDR3 DNA reads TGTGCCAGCAGCTTCGGACTTTTCACAGATACGCAGTATTTT. Using reference TRBV11-3 and TRBJ2-3 for the parts outside the CDR3, the full variable domain is EAGVVQSPRYKIIEKKQPVAFWCNPISGHNTLYWYLQNLGQGPELLIRYENEEAVDDSQLPKDRFSAERLKGVDSTLKIQPAELGDSAVYLCASSFGLFTDTQYFGPGTRLTVL.

The chain recombines TRBV28 with TRBJ2-7; no clear D. With 4 bases removed from V and 2 bases from J, the gap between germline ends came to 12 bases. Germline CDR1 and CDR2: MDHEN and SYDVKM. The CDR3 sequence is 14 residues long. This CDR3 is CASSWAVGPYEQYF. CDR3 coding DNA: TGTGCCAGCAGTTGGGCGGTAGGGCCCTACGAGCAGTACTTC.

This clone was observed a few times. At the DNA level, this CDR3 is encoded by other sequences in the same sample as well. The chain employs TRBV5-1 and TRBJ2-2; D possibly corresponds to TRBD1 (6 bases). This CDR3 spans 15 amino acids. The germline gives CDR1 SGHRS, CDR2 YFSETQ. Between the trimmed V and J ends, which lost 3 bases and 4 bases, there was a span of 13 bases. The CDR3: CASSSTGWSTGELFF. The CDR3 DNA reads as TGCGCCAGCAGCTCCACAGGGTGGAGCACCGGGGAGCTGTTTTTT.

The CDR3: CASSPRRGLRHEQYF. CDR3 DNA: TGTGCCAGCAGCCCGAGGCGGGGGTTGAGGCACGAGCAGTACTTC. The chain combines TRBV7-9 with TRBJ2-7, with 7 positions matching TRBD2. Germline V gives CDR1 SEHNR, CDR2 FQNEAQ (reference sequence). V lost 5 bases, J lost 5 bases, and 12 bases stayed unmatched. The CDR3 covers 15 residues.

This clone has only one observation. The chain links TRBV18 to TRBJ1-5, with D hard to call. The CDR3 covers 11 residues. V was clipped by 6 bases and J by 3 bases, with 3 bases between them. Germline loops: CDR1 KGHSH, CDR2 LQKENI. The CDR3 spells CASSTNQPQHF. The CDR3 nucleotides are TGTGCCAGCTCGACCAATCAGCCCCAGCATTTT. The whole variable domain, filled in from reference TRBV18 and TRBJ1-5, reads NAGVMQNPRHLVRRRGQEARLRCSPMKGHSHVYWYRQLPEEGLKFMVYLQKENIIDESGMPKERFSAEFPKEGPSILRIQQVVRGDSAAYFCASSTNQPQHFGDGTRLSIL.

This clone was found once. V usage is TRBV5-4 and J usage is TRBJ2-1; TRBD1 matches at 9 bases. The CDR3 is 14 amino acids. Germline values: CDR1 SGHNT, CDR2 YYREEE (reference sequence). V lost 2 bases to trimming and J lost 9 bases; unmatched junction nucleotides: 6. CDR3 residues: CASSFGQGMGEQFF. CDR3 sequence (DNA): TGTGCCAGCAGCTTTGGACAGGGGATGGGTGAGCAGTTCTTC. Supplemented by reference TRBV5-4 and TRBJ2-1, the full variable domain reads ETGVTQSPTHLIKTRGQQVTLRCSSQSGHNTVSWYQQALGQGPQFIFQYYREEENGRGNFPPRFSGLQFPNYSSELNVNALELDDSALYLCASSFGQGMGEQFFGPGTRLTVL.

This clone was seen only once. V gene TRBV5-8 combines with J gene TRBJ2-7, with D possibly matching TRBD1 (6 bases). Germline V gene data show CDR1 as SGHTS and CDR2 as YDEGEE. CDR3 length: 17 amino acids. Trimming removed 0 bases at V and 0 bases at J, with 16 bases between. CDR3 sequence reads: CASSLVIGQRFSYEQYF. Here the CDR3 DNA reads TGTGCCAGCAGCTTGGTTATCGGACAGCGGTTCTCCTACGAGCAGTACTTC.

The chain has TRBV13 and TRBJ1-2; 9 bases align to TRBD1. V was pared by 1 base and J by 8 bases, with 8 bases of the junction left unmatched. The CDR3 contains 15 residues. Germline CDR1 and CDR2: PRHDT and FYEKMQ (reference sequence). For the CDR3, the DNA is TGTGCCAGCAGCTTAGCCACCGGGACAGGGAAAGGCTACACCTTC. Translated, it gives CASSLATGTGKGYTF.

This clone was picked up one time. The V call is TRBV11-2, the J call TRBJ1-1, with D possibly being TRBD1 (5 bases). Trimming removed 6 bases from V and 3 bases from J, with 20 bases in between. The CDR3 consists of 16 residues. The germline CDR1 and CDR2 sequences are SGHAT and FQNNGV. The CDR3 region is CASSLTVGRGDTEAFF. DNA of the CDR3: TGTGCCAGCAGTCTTACCGTAGGGCGAGGGGACACTGAAGCTTTCTTT.